This T cell receptor (beta chain) was retrieved from a study of T cell responses to AZD1222 COVID-19 vaccine. Notes on the study in general: Just five or six AZD1222 recipients were seropositive at baseline.

Worth noting for this clone: What it binds is unknown.

Germline V gene lookup returns CDR1 SGDLS and CDR2 YYNGEE. The CDR3 is 14 residues long. V was trimmed by 4 bases and J by 6 bases, leaving 17 bases between them. The repertoire was sequenced with immunoSEQ multiplex PCR; TCRdb's copy has only in-frame clones and lacks some. The sample has about 130,000 clones; around 87% are singletons. The origin of this receptor is an adult in good health. The chain joins TRBV9 to TRBJ2-7; possibly TRBD1 or TRBD2 for D (7 bases each). The sample consisted of peripheral blood, taken on day 0 of AZD1222 vaccination. CDR3 in DNA: TGTGCCAGCAGCATCCTCTCCAGGGGGGGCGAGCAGTACTTC. It is translated as CASSILSRGGEQYF.